Listed below are T cell receptor beta chains from one sample, sequenced in a study of early T cells in non-severe SARS-CoV-2 infection. TCRdb reprocessed the 5' RACE reads with MiXCR, giving one entry per CDR3 protein. The sample contains tens of thousands of distinct CDR3 sequences, 9% to 15% of which appear only once. The sequenced sample consisted of whole blood. The receptors stem from an adult who was a healthcare worker with PCR-confirmed SARS-CoV-2 infection or an uninfected control (not recorded which). Each CDR3 is given with its conserved first and last residue. A D gene is named only where the DNA matches it firmly. Clone size, where shown, is once, few, many, or a class for clones that have expanded.

J gene: TRBJ2-2; D gene: TRBD2; V gene: TRBV2; clone size: few; CDR3 DNA: TGTGCCTCCCGCGAGAGGGAGGGCCGAACCGGGGAGCTGTTTTTT; CDR3 protein: CASREREGRTGELFF
J gene: TRBJ2-7; D gene: NA; V gene: TRBV10-3; clone size: NA; CDR3 DNA: TGTGCCATCAGTCTAGACATATACGAGCAGTACTTC; CDR3 protein: CAISLDIYEQYF
J gene: TRBJ2-5; D gene: NA; V gene: TRBV7-9; clone size: many; CDR3 DNA: TGTGCCAGCAGTAATCAGGGCAGGGACCAAGAGACCCAGTACTTC; CDR3 protein: CASSNQGRDQETQYF
J gene: TRBJ2-3; D gene: TRBD1; V gene: TRBV20-1; clone size: NA; CDR3 DNA: TGCAGTGCTACCACAGACAGGGGGCCGACAGATACGCAGTATTTT; CDR3 protein: CSATTDRGPTDTQYF
J gene: TRBJ1-4; D gene: NA; V gene: TRBV16; clone size: few; CDR3 DNA: TGTGCCAGCAGCCAAGACGGGAGGTCTAATGAAAAACTGTTTTTT; CDR3 protein: CASSQDGRSNEKLFF
J gene: TRBJ2-1; D gene: TRBD2; V gene: TRBV10-2; clone size: few; CDR3 DNA: TGCGCCAGCAGTGAGCCCCTAGCGGGAGAGCAGTTCTTC; CDR3 protein: CASSEPLAGEQFF
J gene: TRBJ2-2; D gene: TRBD1; V gene: TRBV14; clone size: few; CDR3 DNA: TGTGCCAGCAGCCCCCTGGGACAGGGCCTTATCACCGGGGAGCTGTTTTTT; CDR3 protein: CASSPLGQGLITGELFF
J gene: TRBJ1-5; D gene: NA; V gene: TRBV4-2; clone size: NA; CDR3 DNA: TGTGCCAGCAGCCAAGAAGGGGGCAATCAGCCCCAGCATTTT; CDR3 protein: CASSQEGGNQPQHF
J gene: TRBJ1-1; D gene: NA; V gene: TRBV21-1; clone size: few; CDR3 DNA: TGTGCCAGCCGACAGCCAGACAGGGGGCAGGAAGCTTTCTTT; CDR3 protein: CASRQPDRGQEAFF
J gene: TRBJ2-7; D gene: NA; V gene: TRBV12-3/TRBV12-4; clone size: NA; CDR3 DNA: TGTGCCAGCAGTTTCCCGGGACGGGACGAGCAGTACTTC; CDR3 protein: CASSFPGRDEQYF
J gene: TRBJ1-4; D gene: TRBD1; V gene: TRBV5-1; clone size: few; CDR3 DNA: TGCGCCAGCAGCTTGGGACAGGGTAATGAAAAACTGTTTTTT; CDR3 protein: CASSLGQGNEKLFF
J gene: TRBJ2-1; D gene: NA; V gene: TRBV5-4; clone size: few; CDR3 DNA: TGTGCCAGCAGCCCCGTAGTTACGCCGGACGGTCGCAATGAGCAGTTCTTC; CDR3 protein: CASSPVVTPDGRNEQFF
J gene: TRBJ1-4; D gene: TRBD1; V gene: TRBV18; clone size: NA; CDR3 DNA: TGTGCCAGCTCACGCCAGGGGGTGAATAATGAAAAACTGTTTTTT; CDR3 protein: CASSRQGVNNEKLFF
J gene: TRBJ2-1; D gene: TRBD1; V gene: TRBV6-1; clone size: many; CDR3 DNA: TGTGCCAGCAGGGTAGGGACAGGGGATTACAATGAGCAGTTCTTC; CDR3 protein: CASRVGTGDYNEQFF
J gene: TRBJ2-1; D gene: TRBD1; V gene: TRBV6-6; clone size: few; CDR3 DNA: TGTGCCAGCAGGCCAAATGACAGGGGTAACTACAATGAGCAGTTCTTC; CDR3 protein: CASRPNDRGNYNEQFF
J gene: TRBJ2-1; D gene: TRBD2; V gene: TRBV7-3; clone size: NA; CDR3 DNA: TGTGCCAGCTCCACTCTAGCGGGCTCCTACAATGAGCAGTTCTTC; CDR3 protein: CASSTLAGSYNEQFF
J gene: TRBJ2-3; D gene: NA; V gene: TRBV18; clone size: many; CDR3 DNA: TGTGCCAGCTCCGGGACCGCAGCCACAGATACGCAGTATTTT; CDR3 protein: CASSGTAATDTQYF
J gene: TRBJ2-2; D gene: TRBD2; V gene: TRBV14; clone size: few; CDR3 DNA: TGTGCCAGCAGCCAAGCGACTAGCGTGAACACCGGGGAGCTGTTTTTT; CDR3 protein: CASSQATSVNTGELFF
J gene: TRBJ2-1; D gene: TRBD2; V gene: TRBV10-2; clone size: many; CDR3 DNA: TGCGCCAGCAGTGAGTTGAGACTAGCGGGAGGCGAGCAGTTCTTC; CDR3 protein: CASSELRLAGGEQFF
J gene: TRBJ2-1; D gene: TRBD1; V gene: TRBV10-3; clone size: many; CDR3 DNA: TGTGCCATCACCCGCAAAACCAGGGGGCTGGTCGATGAGCAGTTCTTC; CDR3 protein: CAITRKTRGLVDEQFF
J gene: TRBJ2-7; D gene: TRBD1; V gene: TRBV11-2; clone size: NA; CDR3 DNA: TGTGCCAGCAGCTTAGGCCAAGGGGGCTCCGAGCAGTACTTC; CDR3 protein: CASSLGQGGSEQYF
J gene: TRBJ2-1; D gene: NA; V gene: TRBV29-1; clone size: many; CDR3 DNA: TGCAGCGTTGGGGCTGGAGGCTCCTACAATGAGCAGTTCTTC; CDR3 protein: CSVGAGGSYNEQFF
J gene: TRBJ2-7; D gene: NA; V gene: TRBV11-2; clone size: many; CDR3 DNA: TGTGCCAGCAGCTTAGGACCCCATGGACGGGGCGAGCAGTACTTC; CDR3 protein: CASSLGPHGRGEQYF
J gene: TRBJ2-1; D gene: NA; V gene: TRBV19; clone size: few; CDR3 DNA: TGTGCCAGTAGTATACAACTAGTCAGCAATGAGCAGTTCTTC; CDR3 protein: CASSIQLVSNEQFF
J gene: TRBJ2-7; D gene: NA; V gene: TRBV29-1; clone size: few; CDR3 DNA: TGCAGCGTTGTTCTTGTCGGTTCCTACGAGCAGTACTTC; CDR3 protein: CSVVLVGSYEQYF
J gene: TRBJ2-3; D gene: TRBD2; V gene: TRBV7-2; clone size: many; CDR3 DNA: TGTGCCAGCAGCTTGAAGCCTAGCGGGGTGGCGCAGTATTTT; CDR3 protein: CASSLKPSGVAQYF
J gene: TRBJ2-3; D gene: NA; V gene: TRBV15; clone size: many; CDR3 DNA: TGTGCCACCAGCAGGACGGAGTTATCGGGGCAGTATTTT; CDR3 protein: CATSRTELSGQYF
J gene: TRBJ2-5; D gene: NA; V gene: TRBV5-1; clone size: NA; CDR3 DNA: TGCGCCAGCAGCCCGAGGCAGGTGGAGACCCAGTACTTC; CDR3 protein: CASSPRQVETQYF
J gene: TRBJ2-7; D gene: NA; V gene: TRBV7-8; clone size: few; CDR3 DNA: TGTGCCAGCAGCTTAGCGAGGATGGGTACCTACGAGCAGTACTTC; CDR3 protein: CASSLARMGTYEQYF
J gene: TRBJ1-3; D gene: NA; V gene: TRBV6-2/TRBV6-3; clone size: NA; CDR3 DNA: TGTGCCAGCAGCTTCTCTGGAAACACCATATATTTT; CDR3 protein: CASSFSGNTIYF
J gene: TRBJ1-5; D gene: NA; V gene: TRBV27; clone size: NA; CDR3 DNA: TGTGCCAGCAGTTTTGATAGGGAGGGAACTCAGCCCCAGCATTTT; CDR3 protein: CASSFDREGTQPQHF
J gene: TRBJ2-3; D gene: NA; V gene: TRBV18; clone size: NA; CDR3 DNA: TGTGCCAGCTGGAGGGACGGGGGCCGTGGCGGTACGCAGTATTTT; CDR3 protein: CASWRDGGRGGTQYF
J gene: TRBJ2-3; D gene: TRBD2; V gene: TRBV2; clone size: few; CDR3 DNA: TGTGCCAGCATTCCCGGCGTAGCGGGAGGGCCAGAGGGTACGCAGTATTTT; CDR3 protein: CASIPGVAGGPEGTQYF
J gene: TRBJ2-4; D gene: TRBD1; V gene: TRBV29-1; clone size: once; CDR3 DNA: TGCAGCGTCTACCGGGACAGGGTAAACATTCAGTACTTC; CDR3 protein: CSVYRDRVNIQYF
J gene: TRBJ2-3; D gene: NA; V gene: TRBV7-9; clone size: few; CDR3 DNA: TGTGCCAGCAGCTTAGTCGCGGCTAGAGAAGATACGCAGTATTTT; CDR3 protein: CASSLVAAREDTQYF
J gene: TRBJ2-3; D gene: NA; V gene: TRBV6-4; clone size: few; CDR3 DNA: TGTGCCAGCAGAGGGGACAACACAGATACGCAGTATTTT; CDR3 protein: CASRGDNTDTQYF
J gene: TRBJ2-2; D gene: NA; V gene: TRBV11-2; clone size: few; CDR3 DNA: TGTGCCAGCAGCTTACGGGGCACCGGGGAGCTGTTTTTT; CDR3 protein: CASSLRGTGELFF
J gene: TRBJ1-1; D gene: NA; V gene: TRBV10-3; clone size: NA; CDR3 DNA: TGTGCCATCAGTGTGGACAGAACGAACACTGAAGCTTTCTTT; CDR3 protein: CAISVDRTNTEAFF
J gene: TRBJ2-7; D gene: NA; V gene: TRBV28; clone size: once; CDR3 DNA: TGTGCCAGCATGGGCGACGAGCAGTACTTC; CDR3 protein: CASMGDEQYF
J gene: TRBJ2-7; D gene: NA; V gene: TRBV18; clone size: few; CDR3 DNA: TGTGCCAGCTCACCATCGACAGCTAGCTTCTACGAGCAGTACTTC; CDR3 protein: CASSPSTASFYEQYF
J gene: TRBJ1-6; D gene: NA; V gene: TRBV29-1; clone size: NA; CDR3 DNA: TGCAGCGTTGAAGATGGGCCGAATTCACCCCTCCACTTT; CDR3 protein: CSVEDGPNSPLHF
J gene: TRBJ1-1; D gene: NA; V gene: TRBV29-1; clone size: NA; CDR3 DNA: TGCAGCGTTGATAAAACGGCCGAAGCTTTCTTT; CDR3 protein: CSVDKTAEAFF
J gene: TRBJ2-3; D gene: TRBD1; V gene: TRBV7-2; clone size: many; CDR3 DNA: TGTGCCAGCAGCTTAGTGCAGGGGGCAGATACGCAGTATTTT; CDR3 protein: CASSLVQGADTQYF
J gene: TRBJ2-3; D gene: NA; V gene: TRBV7-2; clone size: NA; CDR3 DNA: TGTGCCAGCAGCTGGGGGGGGCGAGTAACAGATACGCAGTATTTT; CDR3 protein: CASSWGGRVTDTQYF
J gene: TRBJ2-7; D gene: TRBD2; V gene: TRBV7-6; clone size: few; CDR3 DNA: TGTGCCAGCAGCTTAGGAGTCCTAGCGGGAGATCACTACGAGCAGTACTTC; CDR3 protein: CASSLGVLAGDHYEQYF
J gene: TRBJ2-2; D gene: TRBD2; V gene: TRBV7-6; clone size: few; CDR3 DNA: TGTGCCAGCAGCTCCCGGACTAGCGGAGACACCGGGGAGCTGTTTTTT; CDR3 protein: CASSSRTSGDTGELFF
J gene: TRBJ1-3; D gene: NA; V gene: TRBV12-3/TRBV12-4; clone size: many; CDR3 DNA: TGTGCCAGCAGCCCGTCTGACACCATATATTTT; CDR3 protein: CASSPSDTIYF
J gene: TRBJ2-1; D gene: NA; V gene: TRBV3-1; clone size: NA; CDR3 DNA: TGTGCCACGGAGAGTGGTCATGAGCAGTTCTTC; CDR3 protein: CATESGHEQFF
J gene: TRBJ2-7; D gene: NA; V gene: TRBV7-2; clone size: few; CDR3 DNA: TGTGCCAGCAGCTTAGCGCAGGGGTACTACGAGCAGTACTTC; CDR3 protein: CASSLAQGYYEQYF
J gene: TRBJ2-2; D gene: NA; V gene: TRBV19; clone size: few; CDR3 DNA: TGTGCCAGTAGTATAGACCACAGGACCGGGGAGCTGTTTTTT; CDR3 protein: CASSIDHRTGELFF
J gene: TRBJ2-1; D gene: NA; V gene: TRBV4-1; clone size: NA; CDR3 DNA: TGCGCCAGCAGCCAAGATACCAGGAATGAGCAGTTCTTC; CDR3 protein: CASSQDTRNEQFF
J gene: TRBJ1-5; D gene: NA; V gene: TRBV4-3; clone size: NA; CDR3 DNA: TGCGCCAGCAGCCAAGCGCGGCATCAGCCCCAGCATTTT; CDR3 protein: CASSQARHQPQHF
J gene: TRBJ2-1; D gene: NA; V gene: TRBV5-1; clone size: many; CDR3 DNA: TGTGCCAGCAGCTTAGAACGGAATGAGCAGTTCTTC; CDR3 protein: CASSLERNEQFF